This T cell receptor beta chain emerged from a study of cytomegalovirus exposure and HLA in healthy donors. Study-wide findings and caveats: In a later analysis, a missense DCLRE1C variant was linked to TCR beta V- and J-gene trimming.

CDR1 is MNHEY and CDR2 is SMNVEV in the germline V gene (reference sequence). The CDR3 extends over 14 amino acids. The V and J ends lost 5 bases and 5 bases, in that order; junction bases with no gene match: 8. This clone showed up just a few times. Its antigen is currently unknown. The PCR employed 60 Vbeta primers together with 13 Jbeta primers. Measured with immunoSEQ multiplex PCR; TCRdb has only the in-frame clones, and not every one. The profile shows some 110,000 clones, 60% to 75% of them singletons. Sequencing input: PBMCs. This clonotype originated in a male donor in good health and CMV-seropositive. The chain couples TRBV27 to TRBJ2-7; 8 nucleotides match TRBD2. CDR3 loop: CASSPRTSSNEQYF. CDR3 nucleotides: TGTGCCAGCAGTCCCCGGACTAGCAGCAACGAGCAGTACTTC.